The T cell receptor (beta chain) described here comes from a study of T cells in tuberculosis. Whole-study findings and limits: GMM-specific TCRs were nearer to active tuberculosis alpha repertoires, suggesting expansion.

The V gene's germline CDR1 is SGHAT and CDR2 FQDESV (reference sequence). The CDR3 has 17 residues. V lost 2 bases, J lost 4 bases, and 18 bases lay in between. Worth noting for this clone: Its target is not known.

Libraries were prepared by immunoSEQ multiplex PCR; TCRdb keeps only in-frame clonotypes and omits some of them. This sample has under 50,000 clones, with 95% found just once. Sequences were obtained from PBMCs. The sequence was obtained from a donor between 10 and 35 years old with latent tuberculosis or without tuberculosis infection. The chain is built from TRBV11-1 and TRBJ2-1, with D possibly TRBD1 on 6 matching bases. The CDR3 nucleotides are TGTGCCAGCAGCTTAACACAGGGCCCGCCCTTTTACAATGAGCAGTTCTTC. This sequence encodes CASSLTQGPPFYNEQFF.